Below, 5 T cell receptor beta chains from the same sample are listed, as sequenced in a study of blood T cells in healthy people across ages. Together with a sample-barcoded 5' primer, a J-beta primer mix was included in a second PCR lasting about 7 to 11 cycles. TCRdb used MiXCR to reprocess the 5' RACE reads, holding one entry per CDR3 protein. The data contain 700,000 to 800,000 distinct CDR3 sequences, roughly 44% of them singletons. The sample consisted of blood. Every receptor here comes from a woman in her sixties or seventies in good health.

This chain joins TRBV12-5 and TRBJ2-1; D perhaps matches TRBD2 (6 bases). V was shortened by 1 base and J by 10 bases, with 8 bases between the two germline ends. The CDR3 has 12 amino acids. Germline assignment: CDR1 LGHNT and CDR2 FRNRAP. The CDR3 DNA reads as TGTGCTAGTGGTTTGGAGGAGGGAGAGCAGTTCTTC. This sequence encodes CASGLEEGEQFF.

CDR3 loop: CSAPPGDQETQYF. The CDR3 nucleotides read TGCAGTGCCCCTCCGGGAGATCAAGAGACCCAGTACTTC. The chain employs TRBV20-1 and TRBJ2-5, with D tentatively TRBD2 (6 bases). The germline CDR1 and CDR2 sequences are DFQATT and SNEGSKA (reference sequence). The CDR3 is 13 amino acids. V was trimmed by 6 bases and J by 2 bases, leaving 13 bases between them.

Only a few counts were recorded for this clonotype. This chain uses TRBV21-1 with TRBJ2-1; the D segment call TRBD2 is taken from the table without a DNA check. TRBV21-1 is a recognized pseudogene. The CDR3 spans 14 residues. The CDR3 protein is CASSRAPSANEQFF. The CDR3, as DNA: TGTGCCAGCAGCAGAGCGCCTAGCGCCAATGAGCAGTTCTTC.

The rearrangement uses TRBV27 and TRBJ2-1; D perhaps matches TRBD1 (6 bases). V was trimmed by 10 bases and J by 7 bases, leaving 17 bases between them. Germline-derived CDR1 and CDR2 are MNHEY and SMNVEV (reference sequence). The CDR3 extends over 13 amino acids. The CDR3: CATSLYQGNEQFF. The CDR3 DNA reads TGTGCCACATCCCTATATCAGGGGAATGAGCAGTTCTTC.

This clonotype was observed at least ten times. This chain links TRBV3-1 with TRBJ2-5; D unresolved. The CDR3 has 16 residues. The ends were cut back, 4 bases at V and 0 bases at J, with 15 bases in the middle. Germline loops: CDR1 LGHDT, CDR2 YNNKEL (reference sequence). The CDR3 sequence is CASSPAKFSYQETQYF. The CDR3 DNA reads as TGTGCCAGCAGCCCAGCCAAATTTAGTTACCAAGAGACCCAGTACTTC.